The next 7 T cell receptor beta chains were all read from a single sample in a study of control samples from healthy donors and cancer patients. Method: immunoSEQ multiplex PCR; TCRdb's copy keeps in-frame clones and lacks some. The sample gives approximately 160,000 clones, 94% of which show up once; about 1.4% is in the top ten. Material: blood. The receptors here all came from a woman aged 18-29 years in good health.

The chain joins TRBV7-2 to TRBJ2-1, with 8 bases matching TRBD2. V lost 0 bases, J lost 5 bases, and 12 bases stayed unmatched. This CDR3 region has 18 residues. CDR1 and CDR2 from the germline V gene are SGHTA and FQGNSA. The CDR3 nucleotides read TGTGCCAGCAGCTTAGCGCGGCCTAGCGGGCTGCAGAACAATGAGCAGTTCTTC. Translating it yields CASSLARPSGLQNNEQFF.

The chain is built from TRBV10-3 and TRBJ1-1, with a weak D call TRBD1 (6 bases). The CDR3 is 14 amino acids. V was trimmed by 4 bases and J by 1 base, leaving 10 bases between them. Germline CDR1 ENHRY, CDR2 SYGVKD. The CDR3 DNA sequence: TGTGCCATCAGTGTTCAGGGGCCGAACACTGAAGCTTTCTTT. Its translation: CAISVQGPNTEAFF.

This sequence joins TRBV27 and TRBJ1-4; the D gene is possibly TRBD1 (5 bases). The germline V gene encodes CDR1 MNHEY and CDR2 SMNVEV (reference sequence). Trimming cost V 5 bases and J 6 bases, with 22 bases left between them. The CDR3 has 17 residues. The CDR3 DNA is TGTGCCAGCAGTCCTACCGTGCTTCCAGGGTACGATGAAAAACTGTTTTTT. Translated: CASSPTVLPGYDEKLFF. Variable domain in full (rest from reference TRBV27 and TRBJ1-4): EAQVTQNPRYLITVTGKKLTVTCSQNMNHEYMSWYRQDPGLGLRQIYYSMNVEVTDKGDVPEGYKVSRKEKRNFPLILESPSPNQTSLYFCASSPTVLPGYDEKLFFGSGTQLSVL.

This sequence joins TRBV7-9 and TRBJ2-3, with TRBD1 as a possible D gene (6 bases). Germline V gene data show CDR1 as SEHNR and CDR2 as FQNEAQ (reference sequence). The ends were cut back, 3 bases at V and 4 bases at J, with 14 bases in the middle. The CDR3 consists of 15 residues. The CDR3 nucleotides read TGTGCCAGCAGCTTTGGGCAGGGGATGGCAGATACGCAGTATTTT. Residues: CASSFGQGMADTQYF.

J is TRBJ1-1 and V is TRBV19; no reliable D call. Germline CDR1 reads LNHDA; CDR2 reads SQIVND (reference sequence). Between the trimmed V and J ends, which lost 3 bases and 0 bases, there was a span of 8 bases. The CDR3 extends over 14 amino acids. In DNA, the CDR3 is TGTGCCAGTAGTATCGGGGTTATGAACACTGAAGCTTTCTTT. It encodes CASSIGVMNTEAFF. The whole variable domain, remainder taken from reference TRBV19 and TRBJ1-1, is DGGITQSPKYLFRKEGQNVTLSCEQNLNHDAMYWYRQDPGQGLRLIYYSQIVNDFQKGDIAEGYSVSREKKESFPLTVTSAQKNPTAFYLCASSIGVMNTEAFFGQGTRLTVV.

The genes are TRBV10-3 and TRBJ1-5; no clear D. The CDR3 runs 15 residues. Deletions cut 2 bases from V and 2 bases from J, with 10 bases between. CDR1 is ENHRY and CDR2 is SYGVKD in the germline V gene. CDR3 region: CAISEREIGNQPQHF. DNA of the CDR3: TGTGCCATCAGTGAGAGGGAGATCGGCAATCAGCCCCAGCATTTT.

V is TRBV29-1 and J is TRBJ2-1, with 9 bases aligning to TRBD1. The CDR3 is 14 residues long. J was trimmed by 2 bases and V by 6 bases; bases with no gene match: 5. Germline V lookup: CDR1 SQVTM, CDR2 ANQGSEA. The CDR3 nucleotides are TGCAGCGTGATCCGACAGGGGGCCTACAATGAGCAGTTCTTC. It is translated as CSVIRQGAYNEQFF.